These T cell receptor beta chains were read from a single sample in a study of post-analysis software for immune sequencing data. TCRdb ran MiXCR on the PCR reads and lists one entry per CDR3 protein. This sample has 600,000 to 750,000 distinct CDR3 sequences, with roughly three fifths found just once. Input material: blood. Receptors originate from a girl aged 2 to 10 with multiple sclerosis. CDR3s include the opening cysteine and the closing phenylalanine or tryptophan.

CDR3	V	J
CSARDPMDPKETQYF	TRBV20-1	-
CASSEYGTGPNYGYTF	TRBV25-1	TRBJ1-2
CSAPTGTGGAEAFF	TRBV20-1	TRBJ1-1
CASSTTSGGGNEQFF	TRBV6-1	TRBJ2-1
CASSEKFGKNIQYF	TRBV2	TRBJ2-4
CASSDRHGGQGAYEQYF	TRBV25-1	TRBJ2-7
CASSNPEAKNIQYF	TRBV4-1	TRBJ2-4
CASSPGGGHDTQYF	TRBV18	TRBJ2-3
CASTARGGNQPQHF	TRBV6-5	TRBJ1-5
CASSYRTDSPLHF	TRBV7-2	TRBJ1-6
CAISESTVEQFF	TRBV10-3	TRBJ2-1
CASTSLDPANEQFF	TRBV27	TRBJ2-1
CASSGLTGASTDTQYF	TRBV2	TRBJ2-3
CASSRQQGPQETQYF	TRBV5-1	TRBJ2-5
CASTNYPSGGLTDTQYF	TRBV6-2/TRBV6-3	TRBJ2-3
CASGPARETQYF	TRBV12-5	TRBJ2-5